A single sample gave rise to the 25 T cell receptor beta chains below, sequenced in a study of T cell repertoires in cytomegalovirus infection. Each CDR3 protein is one row after TCRdb ran MiXCR on the reads. The data show more than 400,000 distinct CDR3 sequences, around 27% seen once. The sample was PBMCs. These receptors came from a human donor in good health (CMV status not recorded). Some clones in this sample may be carry-over from other donors' samples.

The chain has TRBV29-1 and TRBJ2-3; TRBD1 aligns across 8 bases. Germline-derived CDR1 and CDR2 are SQVTM and ANQGSEA. This CDR3 contains 14 residues. After removal of 6 bases from V and 0 bases from J, the junction contained 5 bases not matched to a gene. CDR3: CSVVRTGSTDTQYF. The CDR3 region has the DNA TGCAGCGTGGTCAGGACAGGGAGCACAGATACGCAGTATTTT.

The rearrangement links TRBV24-1 to TRBJ2-1; 15 bases are a match to TRBD2. The CDR3 covers 14 residues. Looked up from germline, CDR1 is KGHDR and CDR2 is SFDVKD. Losses at the gene ends were 5 bases for V and 13 bases for J; bases not matched to a gene: 5. CDR3: CATSGTGLAGGQFF. CDR3 nucleotide sequence: TGTGCCACCAGTGGTACGGGACTAGCGGGAGGTCAGTTCTTC.

As regards this clonotype: One end of the junction does not line up with germline, which may come from a read error. The chain recombines TRBV7-4 with TRBJ2-5; the match to TRBD2 covers 12 bases. The CDR3 runs 15 residues. CDR1 is SGHVT, CDR2 SQSDAQ, per germline. Here the CDR3 reads CAGSPRTSGKETQYF. The CDR3 nucleotides read TGTGCCGGCAGTCCTCGGACTAGCGGGAAAGAGACCCAGTACTTC.

The table lists this clonotype with a few counts. J is TRBJ1-1 and V is TRBV7-2; a weak D match, TRBD1 (5 bases). V lost 5 bases, J lost 2 bases, and 18 bases lay in between. The CDR3 totals 16 residues. Germline CDR1 reads SGHTA; CDR2 reads FQGNSA. The chain's CDR3 is CASSPGRQLVNTEAFF. DNA of the CDR3: TGTGCCAGCAGCCCGGGTCGACAGTTAGTAAACACTGAAGCTTTCTTT.

This clonotype appeared a few times. This sequence joins TRBV7-9 and TRBJ2-3, with 7 bases matching TRBD2. CDR1 and CDR2 (germline): SEHNR, FQNEAQ (reference sequence). The CDR3 extends over 15 amino acids. J gave up 2 bases and V 4 bases, and 6 bases lay outside the gene matches. Written as DNA, the CDR3 is TGTGCCAGCAGCTCCAGCGGGAACCCCACAGATACGCAGTATTTT. Protein sequence: CASSSSGNPTDTQYF.

The chain links TRBV24-1 to TRBJ1-5; D is undetermined. The ends were cut back, 5 bases at V and 2 bases at J, with 12 bases in the middle. CDR3 length: 15 residues. From germline, CDR1 is KGHDR and CDR2 SFDVKD. This chain's CDR3 is CATSVNEAGNQPQHF. The CDR3 DNA reads TGTGCCACCAGTGTCAACGAGGCTGGCAATCAGCCCCAGCATTTT.

This clonotype was counted between two and nine times. The V call is TRBV11-2, the J call TRBJ2-7, with D tentatively TRBD2 (7 bases). This CDR3 is 15 amino acids long. V shed 0 bases and J shed 0 bases, with 9 bases lying between them. Per germline, CDR1 SGHAT and CDR2 FQNNGV. CDR3 coding DNA: TGTGCCAGCAGCTTAGACGGGGGGCTCTCCTACGAGCAGTACGTC. Translation gives CASSLDGGLSYEQYV.

This clonotype occurred many times. The chain uses TRBV7-8 and TRBJ2-1; TRBD2 might be the D (6 bases). Trimming took off 1 base at V and 4 bases at J, with 17 bases between the two ends. Germline V gives CDR1 SGHVS, CDR2 FQNEAQ. This CDR3 has 17 amino acids. The CDR3 spells CASSLEWWIADYNEQFF. CDR3 in DNA: TGTGCCAGCAGCTTAGAATGGTGGATAGCGGATTACAATGAGCAGTTCTTC.

This clonotype was counted a few times. The chain carries TRBV29-1 and TRBJ2-5; 9 bases align to TRBD1. The germline gives CDR1 SQVTM, CDR2 ANQGSEA. This CDR3 is 17 amino acids long. V lost 0 bases and J lost 1; bases outside the gene matches: 9. CDR3 protein: CSVEDQGQGLGQETQYF. The CDR3 DNA is TGCAGCGTTGAAGATCAAGGACAGGGGTTGGGCCAAGAGACCCAGTACTTC. Filled out from reference TRBV29-1 and TRBJ2-5, the complete variable domain reads SAVISQKPSRDICQRGTSLTIQCQVDSQVTMMFWYRQQPGQSLTLIATANQGSEATYESGFVIDKFPISRPNLTFSTLTVSNMSPEDSSIYLCSVEDQGQGLGQETQYFGPGTRLLVL.

This clonotype was picked up many times. The chain couples TRBV7-2 to TRBJ1-1, with no clear D. Per germline, CDR1 SGHTA and CDR2 FQGNSA. This CDR3 has 13 amino acids. Trimming took 3 bases from V and 5 from J, leaving 10 bases between them. The chain's CDR3 is CASSFVGETEAFF. CDR3 in DNA: TGTGCCAGCAGCTTTGTAGGCGAGACTGAAGCTTTCTTT.

This clonotype was counted a few times. The chain employs TRBV4-1 and TRBJ1-5; the match to TRBD1 covers 10 bases. The germline V gene encodes CDR1 MGHRA and CDR2 YSYEKL. This CDR3 spans 15 amino acids. V lost 3 bases, J lost 7 bases, and 6 bases stayed unmatched. CDR3 sequence (DNA): TGCGCCAGCAGCCACTCGACAGGGGGCAGGCAGCCCCAGCATTTT. The encoded protein is CASSHSTGGRQPQHF.

The genes are TRBV2 and TRBJ1-5; D perhaps matches TRBD1 (6 bases). The CDR3 consists of 15 residues. The germline V gene has CDR1 SNHLY and CDR2 FYNNEI. Trimming left V 5 bases short and J 0 bases short, with 11 bases between. CDR3 residues: CASSPDSFSNQPQHF. DNA for the CDR3: TGTGCCAGCAGTCCGGACAGTTTTAGCAATCAGCCCCAGCATTTT.

In this sample, this clonotype turned up a few times. J is TRBJ2-1 and V is TRBV7-9, with D unresolved. Looked up from germline, CDR1 is SEHNR and CDR2 is FQNEAQ (reference sequence). Trimming took 5 bases from V and 7 from J, leaving 9 bases between them. The CDR3 sequence is 12 residues long. In nucleotides, the CDR3 is TGTGCCAGCAGCCCCGGCCAAAATGAGCAGTTCTTC. Protein sequence: CASSPGQNEQFF.

This clonotype was observed a few times. This chain uses TRBV7-8 with TRBJ2-7; possibly TRBD2 for D (5 bases). In germline, CDR1 is SGHVS, CDR2 FQNEAQ. Trimming stripped 5 bases from V and 4 bases from J, with 15 bases between. The CDR3 has 14 residues. The CDR3 DNA reads TGTGCCAGCAGCCCTAAAGAGCGGCCGTACGAGCAGTACGTC. Translating it yields CASSPKERPYEQYV.

The chain uses TRBV5-8 and TRBJ1-5; 7 bases agree with TRBD1. CDR1 and CDR2 from the germline V gene are SGHTS and YDEGEE. This CDR3 is 16 amino acids long. The junction had 12 bases not matched to a gene; V was cut back by 2 bases and J by 7 bases. As DNA, the CDR3 is TGTGCCAGCAGCTTCTTCCGACAGGGAGGTAACCAGCCCCAGCATTTT. It is translated as CASSFFRQGGNQPQHF.

The table lists this clonotype with many counts. The V and J genes are TRBV28 and TRBJ1-4; D gene uncertain. Germline values: CDR1 MDHEN, CDR2 SYDVKM. V was cut by 6 bases and J by 5 bases, with 4 bases left in between. This CDR3 comprises 11 residues. The CDR3 DNA sequence: TGTGCCAGCAGGCGAAATGAAAAACTGTTTTTT. Protein: CASRRNEKLFF. The full variable domain, completed using reference TRBV28 and TRBJ1-4, is DVKVTQSSRYLVKRTGEKVFLECVQDMDHENMFWYRQDPGLGLRLIYFSYDVKMKEKGDIPEGYSVSREKKERFSLILESASTNQTSMYLCASRRNEKLFFGSGTQLSVL.

The chain employs TRBV11-2 and TRBJ2-1; TRBD2 aligns across 9 bases. This CDR3 has 15 amino acids. CDR1 and CDR2 from the germline V gene are SGHAT and FQNNGV. With 1 base clipped from V and 10 bases from J, the junction kept 8 bases outside the gene matches. The CDR3 loop reads CASSLAVAGVWEQFF. The CDR3 nucleotides read TGTGCCAGCAGCTTAGCGGTAGCGGGAGTTTGGGAGCAGTTCTTC.

This sequence joins TRBV6-2 or TRBV6-3 and TRBJ2-7; D is undetermined. CDR3 length equals 18 residues. The V and J ends lost 10 bases and 5 bases respectively, with 33 bases between them. The germline CDR1 and CDR2 sequences are MNHEY and SVGEGT. The DNA for the CDR3 is TGTGCCACCCGTCCAAGCCCGATCGGAAGGGAAGTCACCAACGAGCAGTACTTC. Protein product: CATRPSPIGREVTNEQYF.

This clonotype was counted ten times or more. V is TRBV7-6 and J is TRBJ2-7, with 12 bases that match TRBD2. Unmatched junction bases numbered 4, after V lost 1 base and J lost 3 bases. The germline CDR1 and CDR2 sequences are SGHVS and FNYEAQ. This CDR3 contains 16 residues. The CDR3 sequence is CASSLELAGGSYEQYF. The CDR3 region has the DNA TGTGCCAGCAGCTTAGAGCTAGCGGGAGGGAGCTACGAGCAGTACTTC.

The J gene is TRBJ2-1, the V gene TRBV7-9; weak D call: TRBD1 (5 bases). CDR3 length: 14 amino acids. Per the germline V gene, CDR1 is SEHNR and CDR2 is FQNEAQ (reference sequence). V was clipped by 6 bases and J by 2 bases, with 11 bases between them. CDR3 bases: TGTGCCAGCAGGGTTACAGGCACCTACAATGAGCAGTTCTTC. Translating gives CASRVTGTYNEQFF.

The chain combines TRBV19 with TRBJ2-1; D remains unclear. Trimming took 8 bases from V and 7 from J, leaving 9 bases between them. Germline lookup yields CDR1 LNHDA and CDR2 SQIVND (reference sequence). This CDR3 is built from 11 residues. This CDR3 is CASLRWNEQFF. The CDR3 coding sequence is TGTGCCAGTCTACGGTGGAATGAGCAGTTCTTC.

The V gene is TRBV20-1, the J gene TRBJ2-1; D is unclear. There are 12 residues in the CDR3. With 5 bases removed from V and 5 bases from J, the gap between germline ends came to 10 bases. Germline CDR1 DFQATT, CDR2 SNEGSKA (reference sequence). The CDR3 nucleotides read TGCAGTGCTGTGGGCCGGGACAATGAGCAGTTCTTC. This translates into CSAVGRDNEQFF.

The rearrangement uses TRBV5-1 and TRBJ1-1; no definite D call. The V gene lost 3 bases and the J gene lost 3 bases, with 9 bases spanning the gap. The CDR3 runs 13 residues. The germline V gene encodes CDR1 SGHRS and CDR2 YFSETQ. CDR3 coding DNA: TGCGCCAGCAGCTCCCCCGGGGACACTGAAGCTTTCTTT. Translated: CASSSPGDTEAFF.

In this sample, this clonotype turned up many times. The chain is built from TRBV6-5 and TRBJ2-1; D gene unclear. Germline V gives CDR1 MNHEY, CDR2 SVGAGI. The length of the CDR3 is 12 residues. V shed 0 bases and J shed 6 bases, with 3 bases lying between them. The DNA of the CDR3 is TGTGCCAGCAGTTACTCCGGCAATGAGCAGTTCTTC. This gives the protein CASSYSGNEQFF.

This clonotype was seen a handful of times. This rearrangement joins TRBV5-6 to TRBJ2-3, with TRBD1 matching 7 bases. Unmatched junction bases numbered 11, after V lost 1 base and J lost 0 bases. Germline CDR1 and CDR2: SGHDT and YYEEEE. The CDR3 has 18 amino acids. The CDR3 nucleotides read TGTGCCAGCAGCTTGTGGACGACAGGGCCAGAAAGCACAGATACGCAGTATTTT. Amino acid sequence: CASSLWTTGPESTDTQYF.